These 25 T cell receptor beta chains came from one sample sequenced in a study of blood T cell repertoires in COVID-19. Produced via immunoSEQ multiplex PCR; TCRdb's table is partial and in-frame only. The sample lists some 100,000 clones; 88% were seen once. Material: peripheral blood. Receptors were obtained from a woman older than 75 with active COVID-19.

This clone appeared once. The CDR3 region has the DNA TGTGCCAGTAGTTATAGAGGGACTAGCGGGAGCTCCTACAATGAGCAGTTCTTC. Translation: CASSYRGTSGSSYNEQFF. V usage is TRBV19 and J usage is TRBJ2-1, with 14 bases identical to TRBD2. The germline CDR1 and CDR2 sequences are LNHDA and SQIVND (reference sequence). V lost 5 bases, J lost 0 bases, and 6 bases stayed unmatched. The CDR3 consists of 18 residues. The variable domain in full, with the rest retrieved from reference TRBV19 and TRBJ2-1, is DGGITQSPKYLFRKEGQNVTLSCEQNLNHDAMYWYRQDPGQGLRLIYYSQIVNDFQKGDIAEGYSVSREKKESFPLTVTSAQKNPTAFYLCASSYRGTSGSSYNEQFFGPGTRLTVL.

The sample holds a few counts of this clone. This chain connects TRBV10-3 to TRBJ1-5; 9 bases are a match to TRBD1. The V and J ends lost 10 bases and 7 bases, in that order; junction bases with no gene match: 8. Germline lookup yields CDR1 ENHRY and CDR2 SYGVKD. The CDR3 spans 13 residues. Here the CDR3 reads CATGQGNGQPQHF. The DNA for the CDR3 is TGTGCCACAGGACAGGGGAACGGGCAGCCCCAGCATTTT.

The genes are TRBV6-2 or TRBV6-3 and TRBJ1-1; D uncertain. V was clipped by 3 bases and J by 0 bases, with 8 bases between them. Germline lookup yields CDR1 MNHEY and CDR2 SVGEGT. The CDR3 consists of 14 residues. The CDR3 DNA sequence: TGTGCCAGCAGTTATGGGGAGATGAACACTGAAGCTTTCTTT. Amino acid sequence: CASSYGEMNTEAFF.

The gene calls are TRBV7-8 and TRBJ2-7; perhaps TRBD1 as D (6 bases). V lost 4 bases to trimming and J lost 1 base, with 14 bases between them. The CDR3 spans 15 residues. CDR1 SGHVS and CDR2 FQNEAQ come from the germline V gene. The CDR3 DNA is TGTGCCAGCAGCTCGACAGGTAAAGATTCCTACGAGCAGTACTTC. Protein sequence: CASSSTGKDSYEQYF.

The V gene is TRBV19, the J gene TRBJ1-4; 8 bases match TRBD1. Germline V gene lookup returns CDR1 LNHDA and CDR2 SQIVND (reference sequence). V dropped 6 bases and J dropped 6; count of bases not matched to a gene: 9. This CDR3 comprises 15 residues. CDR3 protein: CASRGDGTGDEKLFF. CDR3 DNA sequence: TGTGCCAGTAGGGGAGACGGGACAGGTGATGAAAAACTGTTTTTT.

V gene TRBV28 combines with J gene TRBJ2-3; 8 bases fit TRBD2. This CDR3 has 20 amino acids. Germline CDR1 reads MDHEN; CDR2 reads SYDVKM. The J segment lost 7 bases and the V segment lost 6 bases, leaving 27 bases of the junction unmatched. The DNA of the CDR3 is TGTGCCAGCAGCCCCCCCGGGAGGGGGTTACGGGGACAATCACTTCATACGCAGTATTTT. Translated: CASSPPGRGLRGQSLHTQYF.

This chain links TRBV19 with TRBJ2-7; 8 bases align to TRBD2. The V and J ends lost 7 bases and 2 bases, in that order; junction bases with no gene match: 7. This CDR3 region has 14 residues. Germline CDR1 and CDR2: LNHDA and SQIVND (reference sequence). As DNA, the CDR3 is TGTGCCAGTACTCCCACTAGCGGTCCCTACGAGCAGTACTTC. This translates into CASTPTSGPYEQYF. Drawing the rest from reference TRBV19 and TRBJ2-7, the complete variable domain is DGGITQSPKYLFRKEGQNVTLSCEQNLNHDAMYWYRQDPGQGLRLIYYSQIVNDFQKGDIAEGYSVSREKKESFPLTVTSAQKNPTAFYLCASTPTSGPYEQYFGPGTRLTVT.

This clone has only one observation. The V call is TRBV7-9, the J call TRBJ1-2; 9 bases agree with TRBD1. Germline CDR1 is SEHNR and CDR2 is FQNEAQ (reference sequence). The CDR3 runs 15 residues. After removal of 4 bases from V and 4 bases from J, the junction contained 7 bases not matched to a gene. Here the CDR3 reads CASSSTGGSFYGYTF. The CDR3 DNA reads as TGTGCCAGCAGCTCAACAGGGGGCTCTTTCTATGGCTACACCTTC.

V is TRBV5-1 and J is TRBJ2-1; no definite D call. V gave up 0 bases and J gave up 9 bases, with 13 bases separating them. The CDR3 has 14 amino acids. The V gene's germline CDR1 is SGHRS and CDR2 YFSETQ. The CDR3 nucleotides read TGCGCCAGCAGCTTGGACCCTGGTCTCGGTGAGCAGTTCTTC. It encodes CASSLDPGLGEQFF.

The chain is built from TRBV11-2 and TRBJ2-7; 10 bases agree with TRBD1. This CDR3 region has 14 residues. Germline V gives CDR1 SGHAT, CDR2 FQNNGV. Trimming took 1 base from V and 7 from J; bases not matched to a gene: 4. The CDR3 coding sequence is TGTGCCAGCAGCTTAGCGGGACAGGGGTGGGAGCAGTACTTC. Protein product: CASSLAGQGWEQYF.

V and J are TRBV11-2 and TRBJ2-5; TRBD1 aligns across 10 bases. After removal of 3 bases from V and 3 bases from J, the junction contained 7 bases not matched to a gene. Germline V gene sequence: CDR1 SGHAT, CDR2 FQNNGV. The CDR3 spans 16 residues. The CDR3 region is CASSFGGTGVEETQYF. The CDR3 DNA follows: TGTGCCAGCAGCTTCGGAGGGACAGGGGTCGAAGAGACCCAGTACTTC.

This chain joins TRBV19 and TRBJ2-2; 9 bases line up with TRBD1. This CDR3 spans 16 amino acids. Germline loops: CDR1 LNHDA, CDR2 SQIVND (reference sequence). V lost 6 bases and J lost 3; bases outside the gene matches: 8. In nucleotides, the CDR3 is TGTGCCAGTAGACCAACAGGGGGCGCCGACACCGGGGAGCTGTTTTTT. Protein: CASRPTGGADTGELFF.

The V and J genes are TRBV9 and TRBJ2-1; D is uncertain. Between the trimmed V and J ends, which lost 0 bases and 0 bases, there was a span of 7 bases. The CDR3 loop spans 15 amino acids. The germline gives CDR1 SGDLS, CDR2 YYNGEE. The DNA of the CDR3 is TGTGCCAGCAGCGTAGAGCCCTACTCCTACAATGAGCAGTTCTTC. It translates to CASSVEPYSYNEQFF.

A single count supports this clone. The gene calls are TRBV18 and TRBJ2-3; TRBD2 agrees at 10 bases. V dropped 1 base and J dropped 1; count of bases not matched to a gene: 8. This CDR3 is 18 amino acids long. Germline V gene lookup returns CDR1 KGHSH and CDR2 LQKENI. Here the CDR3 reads CASSPRASGSTGTDTQYF. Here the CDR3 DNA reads TGTGCCAGCTCACCACGGGCTAGCGGGAGCACAGGCACAGATACGCAGTATTTT.

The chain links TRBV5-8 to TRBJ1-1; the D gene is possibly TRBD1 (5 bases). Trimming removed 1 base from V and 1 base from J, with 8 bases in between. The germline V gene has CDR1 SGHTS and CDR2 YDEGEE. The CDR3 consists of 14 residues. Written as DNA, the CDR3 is TGTGCCAGCAGCTTGAGGACAACGAACACTGAAGCTTTCTTT. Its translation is CASSLRTTNTEAFF.

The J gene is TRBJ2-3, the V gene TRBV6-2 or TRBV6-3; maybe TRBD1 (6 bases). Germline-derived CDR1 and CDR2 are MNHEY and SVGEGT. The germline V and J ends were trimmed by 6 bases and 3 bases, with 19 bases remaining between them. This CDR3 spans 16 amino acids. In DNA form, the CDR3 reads TGTGCCAGCAGCCCCCTAGGCGGGCAGGGGACAGATACGCAGTATTTT. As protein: CASSPLGGQGTDTQYF.

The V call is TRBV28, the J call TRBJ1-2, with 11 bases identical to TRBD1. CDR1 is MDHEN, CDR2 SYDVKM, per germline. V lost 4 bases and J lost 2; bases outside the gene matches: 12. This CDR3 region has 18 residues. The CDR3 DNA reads TGTGCCAGCAGTTCCATACTCAGGACAGGGGGCGCAAACTATGGCTACACCTTC. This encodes CASSSILRTGGANYGYTF.

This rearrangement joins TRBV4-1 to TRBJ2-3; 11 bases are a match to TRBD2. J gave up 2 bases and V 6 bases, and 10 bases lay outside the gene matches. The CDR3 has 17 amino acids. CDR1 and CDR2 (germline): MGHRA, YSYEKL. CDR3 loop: CASSDDLAGGDTDTQYF. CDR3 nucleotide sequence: TGCGCCAGCAGTGACGACTTAGCGGGAGGGGACACAGATACGCAGTATTTT.

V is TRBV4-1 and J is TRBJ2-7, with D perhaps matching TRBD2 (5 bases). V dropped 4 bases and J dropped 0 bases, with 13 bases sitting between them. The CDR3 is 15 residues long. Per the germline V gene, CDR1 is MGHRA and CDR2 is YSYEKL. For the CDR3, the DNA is TGCGCCAGCAGCCTTCGGACTTTCAGCTCCTACGAGCAGTACTTC. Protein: CASSLRTFSSYEQYF.

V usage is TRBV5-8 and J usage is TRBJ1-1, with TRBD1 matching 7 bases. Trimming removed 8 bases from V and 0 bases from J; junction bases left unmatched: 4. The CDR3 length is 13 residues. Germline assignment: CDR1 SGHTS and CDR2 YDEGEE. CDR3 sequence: CASGTDLNTEAFF. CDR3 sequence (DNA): TGTGCCAGTGGGACAGACCTGAACACTGAAGCTTTCTTT.

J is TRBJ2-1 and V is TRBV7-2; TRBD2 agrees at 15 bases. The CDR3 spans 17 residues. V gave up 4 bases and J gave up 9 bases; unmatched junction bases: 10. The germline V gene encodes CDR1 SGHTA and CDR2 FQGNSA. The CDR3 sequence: CASSYGLAGGRGSEQFF. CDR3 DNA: TGTGCCAGCAGCTACGGACTAGCGGGAGGGCGGGGGAGTGAGCAGTTCTTC.

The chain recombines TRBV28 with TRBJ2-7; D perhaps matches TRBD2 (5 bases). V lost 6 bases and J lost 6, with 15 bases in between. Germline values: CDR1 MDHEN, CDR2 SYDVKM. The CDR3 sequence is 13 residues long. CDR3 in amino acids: CASSGEAPGEQYF. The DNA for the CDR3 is TGTGCCAGCAGCGGGGAAGCCCCTGGCGAGCAGTACTTC.

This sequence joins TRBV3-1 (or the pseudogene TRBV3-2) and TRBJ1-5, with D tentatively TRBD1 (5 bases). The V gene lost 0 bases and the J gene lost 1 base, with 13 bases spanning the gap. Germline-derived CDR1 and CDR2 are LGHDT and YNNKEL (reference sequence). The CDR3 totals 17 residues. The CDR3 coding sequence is TGTGCCAGCAGCCAAGAGATTAGGAGGGACAGCAATCAGCCCCAGCATTTT. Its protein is CASSQEIRRDSNQPQHF.

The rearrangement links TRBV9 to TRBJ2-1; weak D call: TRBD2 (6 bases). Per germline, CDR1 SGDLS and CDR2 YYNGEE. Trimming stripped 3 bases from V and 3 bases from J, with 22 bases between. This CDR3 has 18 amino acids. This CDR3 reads CASSAPPGWEAGYNEQFF. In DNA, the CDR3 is TGTGCCAGCAGCGCCCCCCCCGGGTGGGAGGCCGGCTACAATGAGCAGTTCTTC.

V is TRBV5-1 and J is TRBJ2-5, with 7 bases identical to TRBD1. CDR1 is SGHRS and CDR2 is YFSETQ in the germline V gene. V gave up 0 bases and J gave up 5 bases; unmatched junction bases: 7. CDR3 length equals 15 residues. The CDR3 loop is CASSLAEGGRETQYF. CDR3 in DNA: TGCGCCAGCAGCTTGGCAGAAGGGGGCAGGGAGACCCAGTACTTC.